This T cell receptor (beta chain) was documented in a study of T cells in Graves' hyperthyroidism and ophthalmopathy. This clonotype appeared a few times. Trimming removed 3 bases from V and 5 bases from J; junction bases left unmatched: 10. CDR3 size: 17 residues. Germline assignment: CDR1 MDHEN and CDR2 SYDVKM. RNA transcripts provided the source from which TCR beta CDR3 regions were amplified. TCR CDR3 underwent first-round RT-PCR with the HTBI primer set. In TCRdb, the multiplex PCR reads were re-called with MiXCR into one record per CDR3 protein. Counted here are 600,000 or so distinct CDR3 sequences, approximately 15% occurring once; the ten biggest clones make up roughly 7%.

The rearrangement links TRBV28 to TRBJ1-5, with TRBD1 matching over 10 bases. The source is a young woman with Graves' ophthalmopathy. The sample taken for sequencing was blood. Here the CDR3 reads CASSLGPRDRGDQPQHF. The CDR3 DNA reads as TGTGCCAGCAGTTTGGGCCCTCGGGACAGGGGAGATCAGCCCCAGCATTTT.